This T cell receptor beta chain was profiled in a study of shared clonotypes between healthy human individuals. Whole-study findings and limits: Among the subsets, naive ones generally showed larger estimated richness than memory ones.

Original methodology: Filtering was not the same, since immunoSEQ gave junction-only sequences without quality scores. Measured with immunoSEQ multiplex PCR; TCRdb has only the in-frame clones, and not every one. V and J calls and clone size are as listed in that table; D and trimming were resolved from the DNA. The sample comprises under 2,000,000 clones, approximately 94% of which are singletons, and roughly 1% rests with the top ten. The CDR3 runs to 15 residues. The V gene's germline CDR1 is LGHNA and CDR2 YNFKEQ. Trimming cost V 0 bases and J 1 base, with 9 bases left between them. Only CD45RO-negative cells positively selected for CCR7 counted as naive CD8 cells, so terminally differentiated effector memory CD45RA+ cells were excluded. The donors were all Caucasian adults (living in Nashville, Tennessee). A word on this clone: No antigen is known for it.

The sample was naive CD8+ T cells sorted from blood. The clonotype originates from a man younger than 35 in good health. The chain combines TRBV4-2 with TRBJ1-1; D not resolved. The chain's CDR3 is CASSQDVGPNTEAFF. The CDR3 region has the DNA TGTGCCAGCAGCCAAGATGTAGGGCCGAACACTGAAGCTTTCTTT.